This entry lists 20 T cell receptor beta chains sequenced from one sample in a study of blood T cell repertoires in COVID-19. Only in-frame clones appear in the TCRdb table, and some are missing; sequencing was by immunoSEQ multiplex PCR. The data hold around 44,000 clones, with 81% observed a single time. Sequenced: peripheral blood. The receptors stem from a man in his forties with active or convalescent COVID-19.

The chain joins TRBV2 to TRBJ1-2; no clear D gene. Trimming cost V 5 bases and J 5 bases, with 9 bases left between them. Germline lookup yields CDR1 SNHLY and CDR2 FYNNEI. The CDR3 has 12 residues. CDR3 residues: CASSHREYGYTF. CDR3 DNA sequence: TGTGCCAGCAGTCATCGGGAGTATGGCTACACCTTC.

The V and J genes are TRBV30 and TRBJ2-2, with 10 bases lining up with TRBD2. The CDR3 totals 14 residues. Looked up from germline, CDR1 is GTSNPN and CDR2 is SVGIG (reference sequence). V dropped 7 bases and J dropped 7; count of bases not matched to a gene: 9. CDR3 sequence: CASTGTSVGGELFF. CDR3 DNA: TGTGCCTCCACCGGGACTAGCGTCGGCGGGGAGCTGTTTTTT.

V and J are TRBV7-6 and TRBJ2-7; D is undetermined. Per the germline V gene, CDR1 is SGHVS and CDR2 is FNYEAQ. The CDR3 has 15 residues. V lost 1 base to trimming and J lost 2 bases, with 12 bases between them. The CDR3 loop is CASSLDAGRTYEQYF. The DNA of the CDR3 is TGTGCCAGCAGCTTAGACGCAGGCAGAACCTACGAGCAGTACTTC.

The V call is TRBV9, the J call TRBJ2-1; TRBD2 agrees at 11 bases. The CDR3 is made up of 15 amino acids. Germline loops: CDR1 SGDLS, CDR2 YYNGEE. J lost 3 bases, V lost 2 bases, and 1 base had no gene match. CDR3 in amino acids: CASSVSGRVYNEQFF. CDR3 DNA sequence: TGTGCCAGCAGCGTTAGCGGGAGGGTCTACAATGAGCAGTTCTTC. Looking up the rest from reference TRBV9 and TRBJ2-1 gives the full variable domain: DSGVTQTPKHLITATGQRVTLRCSPRSGDLSVYWYQQSLDQGLQFLIQYYNGEERAKGNILERFSAQQFPDLHSELNLSSLELGDSALYFCASSVSGRVYNEQFFGPGTRLTVL.

The genes are TRBV2 and TRBJ2-5, with 12 bases that match TRBD2. This CDR3 has 14 residues. Germline CDR1 and CDR2: SNHLY and FYNNEI. Losses at the gene ends were 9 bases for V and 4 bases for J; bases not matched to a gene: 6. The CDR3 nucleotides are TGTGCCAGTAACCTAGCGGGGGGGGTAGAGACCCAGTACTTC. Translating it yields CASNLAGGVETQYF.

The CDR3 is CASSSQTGKAETQYF. CDR3 bases: TGTGCCAGCAGCTCTCAAACAGGGAAGGCAGAGACCCAGTACTTC. The gene calls are TRBV11-3 and TRBJ2-5, with D possibly being TRBD1 (6 bases). Germline V gene lookup returns CDR1 SGHNT and CDR2 YENEEA. This CDR3 is built from 15 residues. The V and J ends lost 4 bases and 4 bases respectively, with 16 bases between them.

This rearrangement joins TRBV30 to TRBJ2-7, with TRBD2 identical over 9 bases. CDR3 length equals 12 residues. Per germline, CDR1 GTSNPN and CDR2 SVGIG (reference sequence). After removal of 5 bases from V and 7 bases from J, the junction contained 6 bases not matched to a gene. CDR3 sequence reads: CAWGGGAQEQYF. CDR3 coding DNA: TGTGCCTGGGGCGGGGGGGCCCAAGAGCAGTACTTC.

This clone turned up a few times. The chain uses TRBV27 and TRBJ1-2; tentatively, D is TRBD1 (6 bases). This CDR3 spans 13 amino acids. V was trimmed by 5 bases and J by 2 bases, leaving 9 bases between them. In germline, CDR1 is MNHEY, CDR2 SMNVEV (reference sequence). Here the CDR3 reads CASSNTGNYGYTF. In DNA form, the CDR3 reads TGTGCCAGCAGTAATACAGGGAACTATGGCTACACCTTC.

The V call is TRBV5-6, the J call TRBJ2-2, with D unresolved. Germline V gene lookup returns CDR1 SGHDT and CDR2 YYEEEE. Between the trimmed V and J ends, which lost 7 bases and 8 bases, there was a span of 9 bases. The CDR3 covers 11 residues. The CDR3 DNA reads TGTGCCAGCGCCCTCGGTGGGGAGCTGTTTTTT. Translated: CASALGGELFF.

The chain carries TRBV2 and TRBJ1-1; 8 bases fit TRBD1. There are 14 residues in the CDR3. Germline CDR1 is SNHLY and CDR2 is FYNNEI. Losses at the gene ends were 6 bases for V and 0 bases for J; bases not matched to a gene: 3. CDR3 sequence: CASRDREMNTEAFF. DNA for the CDR3: TGTGCCAGCAGGGACAGGGAGATGAACACTGAAGCTTTCTTT.

The chain employs TRBV19 and TRBJ1-1; possible D gene TRBD1, 5 bases. Trimming left V 5 bases short and J 2 bases short, with 12 bases between. This CDR3 comprises 14 residues. CDR1 LNHDA and CDR2 SQIVND come from the germline V gene (reference sequence). CDR3 amino acids: CASSVQGSNTEAFF. The CDR3 DNA is TGTGCCAGTAGTGTCCAGGGTTCCAACACTGAAGCTTTCTTT.

The CDR3 nucleotides are TGTGCCAGCAGTTCTCTCCCGGCGGGGGTTTCCAAAAACATTCAGTACTTC. This gives the protein CASSSLPAGVSKNIQYF. The chain recombines TRBV6-2 or TRBV6-3 with TRBJ2-4; the match to TRBD2 covers 7 bases. CDR1 is MNHEY and CDR2 is SVGEGT in the germline V gene. This CDR3 comprises 17 residues. With 4 bases clipped from V and 2 bases from J, the junction kept 11 bases outside the gene matches.

This clone turned up a few times. The rearrangement links TRBV5-1 to TRBJ1-5, with 9 bases that match TRBD1. J was trimmed by 4 bases and V by 3 bases; bases with no gene match: 2. The CDR3 extends over 14 amino acids. Germline CDR1 is SGHRS and CDR2 is YFSETQ. The CDR3 DNA is TGCGCCAGCAGCTCCGGGACAGGGAATCAGCCCCAGCATTTT. Its protein product is CASSSGTGNQPQHF.

A single count supports this clone. The chain is built from TRBV11-3 and TRBJ2-5; D call uncertain. Germline loops: CDR1 SGHNT, CDR2 YENEEA. Trimming took off 1 base at V and 1 base at J, with 4 bases between the two ends. The length of the CDR3 is 13 residues. CDR3 sequence: CASSLASQETQYF. The CDR3 DNA reads TGTGCCAGCAGCTTAGCCAGCCAAGAGACCCAGTACTTC.

The chain employs TRBV6-5 and TRBJ1-1, with TRBD1 as a possible D gene (5 bases). This CDR3 region has 14 residues. The germline V gene has CDR1 MNHEY and CDR2 SVGAGI. V was shortened by 6 bases and J by 6 bases, with 17 bases between the two germline ends. CDR3 coding DNA: TGTGCCAGCAGCCTGGACAATTTTTTGCCTGAAGCTTTCTTT. Residues: CASSLDNFLPEAFF.

The chain has TRBV19 and TRBJ1-3; maybe TRBD1 (6 bases). This CDR3 spans 14 amino acids. Germline CDR1 is LNHDA and CDR2 is SQIVND (reference sequence). The V and J ends lost 4 bases and 4 bases respectively, with 11 bases between them. CDR3 bases: TGTGCCAGTAGTACCGGGGACATAGGAAACACCATATATTTT. This gives the protein CASSTGDIGNTIYF.

The J gene is TRBJ2-5, the V gene TRBV11-2; 13 bases line up with TRBD2. The CDR3 extends over 17 amino acids. Germline CDR1 SGHAT, CDR2 FQNNGV. V lost 4 bases and J lost 7; bases outside the gene matches: 12. DNA for the CDR3: TGTGCCAGCAGCTCCCGTACTAGCGGGAGGGCGGTAGGGACCCAGTACTTC. The encoded protein is CASSSRTSGRAVGTQYF.

The J gene is TRBJ2-3, the V gene TRBV30, with D possibly TRBD1 on 5 matching bases. V lost 5 bases, J lost 7 bases, and 16 bases lay in between. This CDR3 is 13 amino acids long. Germline lookup yields CDR1 GTSNPN and CDR2 SVGIG (reference sequence). The CDR3 is CAWVKSGPYTQYF. The CDR3 nucleotides read TGTGCCTGGGTGAAGTCAGGGCCGTATACGCAGTATTTT.

This sequence joins TRBV19 and TRBJ2-1; 7 bases are a match to TRBD2. CDR3 length equals 14 residues. V was pared by 6 bases and J by 2 bases, with 4 bases of the junction left unmatched. Germline CDR1 LNHDA, CDR2 SQIVND (reference sequence). The DNA for the CDR3 is TGTGCCAGTAGGGTACTAGCGACCTACAATGAGCAGTTCTTC. It is translated as CASRVLATYNEQFF.

Only a few counts were recorded for this clone. The chain carries TRBV10-1 and TRBJ2-1; D possibly corresponds to TRBD2 (6 bases). Germline V gives CDR1 WNHNN, CDR2 SYGVQD (reference sequence). The length of the CDR3 is 14 residues. V was shortened by 8 bases and J by 0 bases, with 11 bases between the two germline ends. Written as DNA, the CDR3 is TGCGCCAGCGGTGCGGGGAGCTCCTACAATGAGCAGTTCTTC. Its translation is CASGAGSSYNEQFF.